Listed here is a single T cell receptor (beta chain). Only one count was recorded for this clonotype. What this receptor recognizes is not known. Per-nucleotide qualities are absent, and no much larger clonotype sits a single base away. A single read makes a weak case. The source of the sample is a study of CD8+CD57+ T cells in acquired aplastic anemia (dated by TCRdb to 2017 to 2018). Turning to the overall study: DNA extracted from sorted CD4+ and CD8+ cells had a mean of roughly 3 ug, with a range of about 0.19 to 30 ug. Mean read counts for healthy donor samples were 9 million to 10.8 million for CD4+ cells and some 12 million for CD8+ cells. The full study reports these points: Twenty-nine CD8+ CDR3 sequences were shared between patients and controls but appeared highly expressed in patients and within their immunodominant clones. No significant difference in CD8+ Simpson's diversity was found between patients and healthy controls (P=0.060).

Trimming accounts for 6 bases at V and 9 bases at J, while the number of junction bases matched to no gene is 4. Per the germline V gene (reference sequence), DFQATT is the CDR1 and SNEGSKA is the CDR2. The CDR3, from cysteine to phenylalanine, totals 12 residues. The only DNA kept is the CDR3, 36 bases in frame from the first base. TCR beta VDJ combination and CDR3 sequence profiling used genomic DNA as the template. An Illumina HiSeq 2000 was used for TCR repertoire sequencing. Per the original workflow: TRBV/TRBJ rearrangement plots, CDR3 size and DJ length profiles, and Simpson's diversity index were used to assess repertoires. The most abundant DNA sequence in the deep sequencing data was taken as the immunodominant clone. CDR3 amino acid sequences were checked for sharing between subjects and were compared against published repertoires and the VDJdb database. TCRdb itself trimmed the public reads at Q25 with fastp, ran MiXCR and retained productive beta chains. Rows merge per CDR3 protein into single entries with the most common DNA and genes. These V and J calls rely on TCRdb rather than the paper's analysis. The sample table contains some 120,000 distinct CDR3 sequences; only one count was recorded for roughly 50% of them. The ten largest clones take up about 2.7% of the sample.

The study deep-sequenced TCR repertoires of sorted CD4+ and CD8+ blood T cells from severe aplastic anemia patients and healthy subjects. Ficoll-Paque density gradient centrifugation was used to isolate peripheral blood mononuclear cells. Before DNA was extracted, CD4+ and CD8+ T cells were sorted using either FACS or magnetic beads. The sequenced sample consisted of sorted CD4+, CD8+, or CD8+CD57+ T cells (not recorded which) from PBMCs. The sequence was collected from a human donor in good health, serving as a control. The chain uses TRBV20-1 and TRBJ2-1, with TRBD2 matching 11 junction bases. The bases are TGCAGTGCCGGACTAGCGGGTTTTGAGCAGTTCTTC. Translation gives CSAGLAGFEQFF.